Presented here are 14 T cell receptor beta chains from one specimen sequenced in a study of Graves' ophthalmopathy and Graves' hyperthyroidism. Amplifying from RNA transcripts, the study obtained TCR beta CDR3 regions. Scientists carried out first-round RT-PCR using HTBI primers and then a second-round multiplex PCR. One entry per CDR3 protein results from TCRdb running MiXCR on the multiplex PCR reads. The repertoire holds 200,000 to 300,000 distinct CDR3 sequences, with about 46% as singletons. Sequenced input: peripheral blood. The receptors originated from an adult man with Graves' ophthalmopathy.

This clonotype has a handful of counts. The rearrangement joins TRBV10-3 to TRBJ2-5; possibly TRBD2 for D (6 bases). The CDR3 has 13 residues. Trimming took off 7 bases at V and 5 bases at J, with 14 bases between the two ends. Germline V lookup: CDR1 ENHRY, CDR2 SYGVKD. The CDR3 region has the DNA TGTGCCATCACCCCGGGACTTTCTGAGACCCAGTACTTC. It encodes CAITPGLSETQYF.

The V gene is TRBV19, the J gene TRBJ2-7, with D uncertain. The CDR3 totals 15 residues. Trimming shortened V by 1 base and J by 0 bases, and 10 bases separated the two germline ends. CDR1 is LNHDA, CDR2 SQIVND, per germline (reference sequence). The CDR3 DNA reads TGTGCCAGTAGTATAGTCCTTCAGAGCTCCTACGAGCAGTACTTC. It translates to CASSIVLQSSYEQYF. Supplemented by reference TRBV19 and TRBJ2-7, the full variable domain reads DGGITQSPKYLFRKEGQNVTLSCEQNLNHDAMYWYRQDPGQGLRLIYYSQIVNDFQKGDIAEGYSVSREKKESFPLTVTSAQKNPTAFYLCASSIVLQSSYEQYFGPGTRLTVT.

The chain couples TRBV7-2 to TRBJ1-6, with TRBD1 matching over 11 bases. Germline assignment: CDR1 SGHTA and CDR2 FQGNSA. The V and J ends lost 5 bases and 7 bases, in that order; junction bases with no gene match: 4. This CDR3 spans 15 amino acids. DNA for the CDR3: TGTGCCAGCAGCACCGGACAGGGGGCGAATTCACCCCTCCACTTT. This codes for CASSTGQGANSPLHF.

This clonotype has only a few counts. The chain employs TRBV5-8 and TRBJ1-1, with D uncertain. This CDR3 has 13 residues. Trimming took 0 bases from V and 5 from J, leaving 8 bases between them. Germline CDR1 reads SGHTS; CDR2 reads YDEGEE. For the CDR3, the DNA is TGTGCCAGCAGCTTGGGGAGACGGACTGAAGCTTTCTTT. It codes for CASSLGRRTEAFF.

The gene calls are TRBV29-1 and TRBJ1-4, with a weak D call TRBD1 (6 bases). The V and J ends lost 4 bases and 8 bases respectively, with 17 bases between them. Germline CDR1 SQVTM, CDR2 ANQGSEA. This CDR3 is built from 14 residues. The CDR3 sequence: CSVVTGGAAEKLFF. CDR3 coding DNA: TGCAGCGTTGTGACAGGTGGCGCCGCCGAAAAACTGTTTTTT.

This clonotype was observed a few times. This rearrangement joins TRBV24-1 to TRBJ2-2; a possible D gene is TRBD2 (6 bases). Germline-derived CDR1 and CDR2 are KGHDR and SFDVKD. This CDR3 has 16 residues. Trimming removed 7 bases at V and 5 bases at J, with 19 bases between. The CDR3 nucleotides read TGTGCCACCAGCCAAGGGCTCCCCAGCGGGACCGGGGAGCTGTTTTTT. Its translation is CATSQGLPSGTGELFF.

As DNA, the CDR3 is TGTGCCATCAGTGAGCACCTGGGGGTGGGGGGAGGGAGTCTCGAGCAGTACTTC. Protein: CAISEHLGVGGGSLEQYF. V usage is TRBV10-3 and J usage is TRBJ2-7; 7 bases are a match to TRBD2. V dropped 2 bases and J dropped 6; count of bases not matched to a gene: 19. CDR3 size: 18 residues. Germline CDR1 is ENHRY and CDR2 is SYGVKD.

The chain carries TRBV7-8 and TRBJ1-5; D is uncertain. Trimming stripped 5 bases from V and 8 bases from J, with 16 bases between. Germline CDR1 reads SGHVS; CDR2 reads FQNEAQ. CDR3 length equals 14 residues. Here the CDR3 reads CASSPFGSREPQHF. As DNA, the CDR3 is TGTGCCAGCAGCCCTTTCGGGTCCCGTGAGCCCCAGCATTTT.

The table lists this clonotype with many counts. This chain uses TRBV12-3 or TRBV12-4 with TRBJ2-7; tentatively, D is TRBD2 (6 bases). The CDR3 contains 13 residues. V lost 6 bases and J lost 6, with 15 bases in between. For the CDR3, the DNA is TGTGCCAGCAGCACTAGCTCCCTCCTCGAGCAGTACTTC. Translated, it gives CASSTSSLLEQYF.

This clonotype came up a few times. One junction end does not reproduce the germline sequence, and a read error may be involved. This chain connects TRBV5-1 to TRBJ1-2, with D possibly TRBD1 on 6 matching bases. The V gene's germline CDR1 is SGHRS and CDR2 YFSETQ. There are 14 residues in the CDR3. The CDR3 bases are TGTGCCAGCACCCCCCAGGGGACTAACTATGGCTACACCTTC. It encodes CASTPQGTNYGYTF. The whole variable domain, remainder taken from reference TRBV5-1 and TRBJ1-2, is KAGVTQTPRYLIKTRGQQVTLSCSPISGHRSVSWYQQTPGQGLQFLFEYFSETQRNKGNFPGRFSGRQFSNSRSEMNVSTLELGDSALYLCASTPQGTNYGYTFGSGTRLTVV.

Concerning this clonotype: Its ends do not fully match the called genes, so a read error is possible. The chain carries TRBV24-1 and TRBJ2-5; perhaps D is TRBD1 or TRBD2 (5 bases each). The CDR3 is 16 residues long. Germline values: CDR1 KGHDR, CDR2 SFDVKD. The CDR3 nucleotides read TGTGCCACAAGTGGGGGACCCCGTGGAAACCAAGAGACCCAGTACTTC. Amino acids: CATSGGPRGNQETQYF.

This clonotype was counted between two and nine times. V gene TRBV11-2 combines with J gene TRBJ1-1; D may be TRBD1 (5 bases). Trimming pared 4 bases from V and 4 bases from J, leaving 13 bases between. The CDR3 contains 14 residues. The germline CDR1 and CDR2 sequences are SGHAT and FQNNGV. This CDR3 is CASSYETASTEAFF. The CDR3 nucleotides read TGTGCCAGCAGCTATGAGACAGCCAGCACTGAAGCTTTCTTT.

This clonotype has just a few counts. The V and J genes are TRBV2 and TRBJ2-5; D may be TRBD2 (6 bases). Per the germline V gene, CDR1 is SNHLY and CDR2 is FYNNEI. V was shortened by 6 bases and J by 4 bases, with 15 bases between the two germline ends. The CDR3 totals 14 residues. CDR3 protein: CASSQDFGGETQYF. Here the CDR3 DNA reads TGTGCCAGCAGCCAAGATTTCGGGGGAGAGACCCAGTACTTC.

The sample holds many counts of this clonotype. The chain's CDR3 is CASSPTAGQGYEQYF. DNA for the CDR3: TGTGCCAGCAGCCCTACGGCGGGACAGGGATACGAGCAGTACTTC. This sequence joins TRBV7-2 and TRBJ2-7, with 9 nucleotides matching TRBD1. The CDR3 has 15 amino acids. The germline CDR1 and CDR2 sequences are SGHTA and FQGNSA. V was clipped by 5 bases and J by 4 bases; unmatched bases: 9.